The rows below give T cell receptor beta chains drawn from one sample of a study of blood T cell repertoires in COVID-19. The protocol was immunoSEQ multiplex PCR, while the TCRdb copy is restricted to in-frame clones and leaves out a portion. The table includes around 150,000 clones, more than 85% detected once. The sample taken for sequencing was peripheral blood. These receptors came from a man younger than 35 with acute or convalescent COVID-19. The CDR3 runs from the conserved cysteine through the conserved F or W.

V gene	J gene	CDR3 protein
TRBV30	TRBJ1-2	CARLDYGYTF
TRBV3-1/TRBV3-2	TRBJ1-2	CASSQVEALGHMGGYTF
TRBV19	TRBJ2-3	CASSQGQGGTDTQYF
TRBV19	TRBJ1-5	CASMTGNNQPQHF
TRBV24-1	TRBJ1-2	CATRRRDSDGYTF
TRBV6-5	TRBJ1-1	CASSYGGVRTEAFF
TRBV12-3/TRBV12-4	TRBJ1-5	CASSLRDQPQHF
TRBV30	TRBJ1-5	CAWSSGQGSNQPQHF
TRBV7-6	TRBJ1-4	CASSPDFPATNEKLFF
TRBV7-3	TRBJ2-2	CASSLGRDTGELFF
TRBV19	TRBJ2-1	CASSGTSGGNEQFF
TRBV6-5	TRBJ2-2	CASNLRGNTGELFF
TRBV12-3/TRBV12-4	TRBJ1-1	CASSLMRGTEAFF
TRBV6-5	TRBJ1-3	CASVPTPDSGNTIYF
TRBV7-9	TRBJ1-2	CASSLSTGANYGYTF
TRBV5-1	TRBJ1-3	CASSLTGWGNTIYF
TRBV19	TRBJ2-7	CASSLRDRGRRYEQYF
TRBV2	TRBJ2-3	CASSGGGPSTDTQYF
TRBV2	TRBJ2-5	CASSSQRGAGETQYF
TRBV30	TRBJ1-5	CAWSSGPNQPQHF
TRBV2	TRBJ2-6	CATPRDNVFSGANVLTF
TRBV24-1	TRBJ1-3	CATSDSGFGNTIYF
TRBV30	TRBJ2-2	CAWSVRATGELFF
TRBV19	TRBJ1-5	CASSQIGSGTANQPQHF
TRBV30	TRBJ2-1	CAWGRLAGGLRNEQFF
TRBV7-3	TRBJ2-3	CASSLSPRGTSTDTQYF
TRBV12-3/TRBV12-4	TRBJ1-2	CASSRNRGGYTF
TRBV5-1	TRBJ1-1	CASRTGGGNTEAFF
TRBV19	TRBJ1-6	CASSMSRYSYNSPLHF